The entry below describes one T cell receptor (beta chain). Its antigen is not identified. The J segment lost 3 bases and the V segment lost 0 bases, leaving 5 bases of the junction unmatched. CDR3 length: 16 residues. The V gene's germline CDR1 is MGHRA and CDR2 YSYEKL. The data belong to a study of chemoradiotherapy in HPV16-positive cancers. General observations from the study: Only a couple of HPV16-positive patients supplied the functional HPV-specificity definition.

Clones were read by immunoSEQ multiplex PCR, and TCRdb kept only the in-frame ones, dropping some. Here the sample spans 15,000 to 20,000 clones, 90% being singletons. The TCR was taken from a human donor with HPV-associated anogenital cancer. Specimen: blood, collected from a patient who underwent chemoradiotherapy. This rearrangement joins TRBV4-1 to TRBJ1-2; 9 nucleotides line up with TRBD1. CDR3 DNA sequence: TGCGCCAGCAGCCAAGAAGCGGGACAGGGTGACTATGGCTACACCTTC. It specifies CASSQEAGQGDYGYTF.